The 2 T cell receptor beta chains presented below share a single source sample, sequenced in a study of PD-L1 blockade in urothelial cancer. Specified time point: pretreatment peripheral blood. Clones were sequenced by immunoSEQ multiplex PCR, and TCRdb holds only the in-frame ones, with some missing. This table holds tens of thousands of clones, roughly 80% found once. Sequences were derived from PBMCs, sampled around atezolizumab (anti-PD-L1) treatment. Receptors were obtained from a man in his 70s with urothelial cancer.

The chain combines TRBV4-3 with TRBJ2-1; D is undetermined. The CDR3 is 16 residues long. Trimming took off 0 bases at V and 0 bases at J, with 9 bases between the two ends. Germline-derived CDR1 and CDR2 are LGHNA and YSLEER. CDR3 in amino acids: CASSQEYSSSYNEQFF. The CDR3 DNA reads as TGCGCCAGCAGCCAAGAATACTCGAGCTCCTACAATGAGCAGTTCTTC.

This chain links TRBV9 with TRBJ2-7, with a weak D call TRBD1 (5 bases). Between the trimmed V and J ends, which lost 0 bases and 8 bases, there was a span of 12 bases. Germline V CDR1 and CDR2: SGDLS, YYNGEE. The CDR3 runs to 13 residues. CDR3 in DNA: TGTGCCAGCAGCGTAGCTAGAGGACATCAGCAGTACTTC. This codes for CASSVARGHQQYF.